The clone carrying this T cell receptor (beta chain) was found a few times. The target antigen is unknown. This CDR3 spans 13 amino acids. The germline V gene has CDR1 SGHTA and CDR2 FQGNSA. The junction had 1 base not matched to a gene; V was cut back by 4 bases and J by 4 bases. These data belong to a study of cytomegalovirus exposure and HLA in healthy donors. The study ran its PCR with 60 Vbeta and 13 Jbeta primers. Produced via immunoSEQ multiplex PCR; TCRdb's table is partial and in-frame only. The data contain approximately 150,000 clones, roughly 77% of them singletons. General study points: The authors later linked a missense DCLRE1C variant to TCR beta V- and J-gene trimming. At a 0.05 false discovery rate, a later analysis found about 17,000 TCR beta sequences to be associated with HLA alleles. In a later analysis, TCR association rates varied by HLA locus: DRB1 most, HLA-C fewest. Both high specificity and high sensitivity reportedly marked the classifier's diagnosis of cytomegalovirus status.

The clonotype comes from a man aged 30 to 45 in good health and CMV-seropositive. The genes are TRBV7-2 and TRBJ2-7; 10 nucleotides line up with TRBD2. The material sequenced was PBMCs. In DNA, the CDR3 is TGTGCCAGCAGCTCGACTAGCGGGTACGAGCAGTACTTC. This translates into CASSSTSGYEQYF.